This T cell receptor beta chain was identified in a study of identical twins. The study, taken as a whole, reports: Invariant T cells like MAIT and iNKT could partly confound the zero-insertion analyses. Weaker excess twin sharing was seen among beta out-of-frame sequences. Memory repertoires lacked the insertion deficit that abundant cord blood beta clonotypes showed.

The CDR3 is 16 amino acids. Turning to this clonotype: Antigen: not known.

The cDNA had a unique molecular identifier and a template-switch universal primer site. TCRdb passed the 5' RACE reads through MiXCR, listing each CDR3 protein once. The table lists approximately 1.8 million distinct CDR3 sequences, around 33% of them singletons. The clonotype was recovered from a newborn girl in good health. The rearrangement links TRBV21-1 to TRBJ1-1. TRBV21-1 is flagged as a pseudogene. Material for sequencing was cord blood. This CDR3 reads CASSNGRRRPNTEAFF. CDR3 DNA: TGTGCCAGCAGCAACGGCCGTAGACGGCCGAACACTGAAGCTTTCTTT.